The 25 T cell receptor beta chains below were found in one sample sequenced in a study of shared clonotypes between healthy human individuals. TCRdb's copy holds only in-frame clones and misses some; the assay was immunoSEQ multiplex PCR. The sample holds about 2 million clones, 85% to 95% seen once. Sequencing input: naive CD4+ T cells sorted from blood. The subset: CD45RA+ positively selected. The receptors stem from a man between 18 and 29 years old in good health.

This rearrangement joins TRBV14 to TRBJ2-1; D is undetermined. Germline V gives CDR1 SGHDN, CDR2 FVKESK. V gave up 4 bases and J gave up 2 bases, with 18 bases separating them. This CDR3 region has 17 residues. CDR3 protein: CASSPLSGSATYNEQFF. The CDR3 nucleotides read TGTGCCAGCAGCCCGCTATCCGGGTCGGCTACCTACAATGAGCAGTTCTTC.

The chain is built from TRBV5-6 and TRBJ1-5; tentative D call: TRBD1 (5 bases). The CDR3 covers 13 residues. Germline values: CDR1 SGHDT, CDR2 YYEEEE. The V end was cut by 5 bases, the J end by 4 bases, with 10 bases between. In DNA, the CDR3 is TGTGCCAGCAGTGTGGGGCCTAATCAGCCCCAGCATTTT. It codes for CASSVGPNQPQHF.

V is TRBV4-3 and J is TRBJ1-5; D possibly corresponds to TRBD1 (6 bases). Trimming removed 0 bases at V and 6 bases at J, with 15 bases between. The CDR3 has 16 residues. The V gene's germline CDR1 is LGHNA and CDR2 YSLEER. The CDR3: CASSQDGGRGSQPQHF. CDR3 bases: TGCGCCAGCAGCCAAGATGGGGGGCGGGGAAGTCAGCCCCAGCATTTT.

The chain uses TRBV7-2 and TRBJ2-5, with TRBD1 matching 7 bases. J lost 3 bases, V lost 3 bases, and 7 bases had no gene match. Per germline, CDR1 SGHTA and CDR2 FQGNSA. The CDR3 has 15 residues. CDR3 protein: CASSLGQRNKETQYF. CDR3 DNA sequence: TGTGCCAGCAGCTTGGGACAGAGAAATAAAGAGACCCAGTACTTC.

The J gene is TRBJ2-5, the V gene TRBV29-1, with 8 positions matching TRBD1. This CDR3 is built from 15 residues. Germline V gene sequence: CDR1 SQVTM, CDR2 ANQGSEA. Trimming took 5 bases from V and 4 from J; bases not matched to a gene: 12. CDR3 residues: CSVSQGANIAETQYF. The CDR3 DNA follows: TGCAGCGTTTCCCAGGGGGCGAATATCGCAGAGACCCAGTACTTC.

This chain uses TRBV4-3 with TRBJ1-4, with 10 bases lining up with TRBD1. V lost 1 base, J lost 7 bases, and 3 bases stayed unmatched. The CDR3 spans 15 residues. Germline loops: CDR1 LGHNA, CDR2 YSLEER. The CDR3 reads CASSQVGTGVEKLFF. The CDR3 DNA is TGCGCCAGCAGCCAAGTAGGGACAGGGGTTGAAAAACTGTTTTTT.

About this clone: The identical CDR3 is also encoded by other nucleotide sequences in the sample. V usage is TRBV5-1 and J usage is TRBJ1-1, with D tentatively TRBD1 (6 bases). CDR1 is SGHRS, CDR2 YFSETQ, per germline. The V gene lost 2 bases and the J gene lost 1 base, with 9 bases spanning the gap. The CDR3 runs to 14 residues. CDR3 DNA sequence: TGCGCCAGCAGCTTTACACAGGGGAACACTGAAGCTTTCTTT. Protein: CASSFTQGNTEAFF.

The V and J genes are TRBV6-1 and TRBJ2-7; no reliable D call. The CDR3 extends over 11 amino acids. V was trimmed by 4 bases and J by 3 bases, leaving 4 bases between them. Germline V gives CDR1 MNHNS, CDR2 SASEGT. The CDR3 sequence is CASSAVYEQYF. CDR3 in DNA: TGTGCCAGCAGTGCCGTCTACGAGCAGTACTTC.

J is TRBJ1-5 and V is TRBV7-8; no clear D. V lost 3 bases and J lost 2, with 23 bases in between. The germline V gene has CDR1 SGHVS and CDR2 FQNEAQ. The CDR3 consists of 19 residues. CDR3 bases: TGTGCCAGCAGCTTTTCGCGGAGGCCTGGGCAGGATGGCAATCAGCCCCAGCATTTT. This translates into CASSFSRRPGQDGNQPQHF.

The rearrangement joins TRBV28 to TRBJ2-3; TRBD2 might be the D (6 bases). The V end was cut by 7 bases, the J end by 0 bases, with 11 bases between. Germline assignment: CDR1 MDHEN and CDR2 SYDVKM. The CDR3 extends over 14 amino acids. The CDR3 bases are TGTGCCAGCAAGGAGCGGGTGAGCACAGATACGCAGTATTTT. Encoded protein: CASKERVSTDTQYF.

The J gene is TRBJ2-7, the V gene TRBV4-1; D unresolved. Per the germline V gene, CDR1 is MGHRA and CDR2 is YSYEKL. The germline V and J ends were trimmed by 6 bases and 0 bases, with 12 bases remaining between them. The CDR3 totals 14 residues. CDR3 bases: TGCGCCAGCAGACCGATTTACTTCTCCTACGAGCAGTACTTC. Protein: CASRPIYFSYEQYF.

This clone was counted a few times. The chain employs TRBV7-3 and TRBJ1-2; D remains unclear. The CDR3 is made up of 14 amino acids. V gave up 2 bases and J gave up 2 bases, with 9 bases separating them. Germline CDR1 is SGHTA and CDR2 is FQGTGA. The CDR3 nucleotides are TGTGCCAGCAGCTTAGGTCAGGAGAACTATGGCTACACCTTC. Residues: CASSLGQENYGYTF.

The V and J genes are TRBV7-6 and TRBJ2-5; unclear D gene. The CDR3 is made up of 14 amino acids. V was cut by 5 bases and J by 5 bases, with 15 bases left in between. Germline CDR1 SGHVS, CDR2 FNYEAQ. CDR3 DNA sequence: TGTGCCAGCAGCCACAGTGGCGGAGCGGAGACCCAGTACTTC. Translation: CASSHSGGAETQYF.

The chain is built from TRBV5-4 and TRBJ1-2, with 9 bases that match TRBD1. The CDR3 has 14 amino acids. CDR1 and CDR2 (germline): SGHNT, YYREEE (reference sequence). Unmatched junction bases numbered 6, after V lost 3 bases and J lost 6 bases. CDR3 nucleotides: TGTGCCAGCAGCTACCGGGACAGGGACCATGGCTACACCTTC. This translates into CASSYRDRDHGYTF.

The V gene is TRBV6-6, the J gene TRBJ1-5, with TRBD1 matching over 10 bases. The CDR3 runs to 13 residues. The V gene's germline CDR1 is MNHNY and CDR2 SVGAGI (reference sequence). V lost 6 bases to trimming and J lost 9 bases; unmatched junction nucleotides: 5. CDR3 protein: CASSPGQGGPQHF. For the CDR3, the DNA is TGTGCCAGCAGCCCCGGACAGGGGGGGCCCCAGCATTTT.

This clone was found a few times. In the same sample, other DNA sequences code for this CDR3. The chain links TRBV30 to TRBJ1-3; D gene unclear. Germline lookup yields CDR1 GTSNPN and CDR2 SVGIG (reference sequence). The CDR3 covers 13 residues. The V end was cut by 2 bases, the J end by 0 bases, with 5 bases between. The CDR3 bases are TGTGCCTGGAGTTTGAGCTCTGGAAACACCATATATTTT. It codes for CAWSLSSGNTIYF.

The chain joins TRBV29-1 to TRBJ1-3; D is unresolved. The CDR3 loop spans 14 amino acids. V was clipped by 2 bases and J by 0 bases, with 8 bases between them. Per germline, CDR1 SQVTM and CDR2 ANQGSEA. Here the CDR3 reads CSVESPASGNTIYF. The CDR3 nucleotides read TGCAGCGTTGAATCCCCAGCCTCTGGAAACACCATATATTTT.

The chain recombines TRBV18 with TRBJ1-2, with a weak D call TRBD1 (6 bases). Trimming took off 4 bases at V and 3 bases at J, with 9 bases between the two ends. The germline V gene encodes CDR1 KGHSH and CDR2 LQKENI. This CDR3 is built from 13 residues. The CDR3 DNA follows: TGTGCCAGCTCACAAGGGGGTGACTATGGCTACACCTTC. Translated, it gives CASSQGGDYGYTF.

The chain couples TRBV18 to TRBJ2-6, with D uncertain. The germline V gene encodes CDR1 KGHSH and CDR2 LQKENI. Trimming took 3 bases from V and 4 from J, leaving 10 bases between them. The CDR3 covers 15 residues. CDR3 DNA: TGTGCCAGCTCACCTGGTTCAGCGGGGGCCAACGTCCTGACTTTC. Translated: CASSPGSAGANVLTF.

The rearrangement uses TRBV6-6 and TRBJ1-1; possible D gene TRBD1, 6 bases. The ends were cut back, 6 bases at V and 4 bases at J, with 18 bases in the middle. The CDR3 runs 15 residues. Germline-derived CDR1 and CDR2 are MNHNY and SVGAGI (reference sequence). This CDR3 is CASSRQAKLVTEAFF. The CDR3 DNA is TGTGCCAGCAGCAGACAGGCGAAATTAGTCACTGAAGCTTTCTTT.

This clone was seen just once. This chain links TRBV6-5 with TRBJ2-2; possible D gene TRBD2, 6 bases. Germline V gene data show CDR1 as MNHEY and CDR2 as SVGAGI. The CDR3 sequence is 14 residues long. V lost 5 bases, J lost 4 bases, and 11 bases lay in between. DNA of the CDR3: TGTGCCAGCAGTCCCGGGACTCTCACCGGGGAGCTGTTTTTT. It translates to CASSPGTLTGELFF.

This clone was counted once. The chain is built from TRBV11-2 and TRBJ2-1; D not resolved. The CDR3 is 16 amino acids. Germline lookup yields CDR1 SGHAT and CDR2 FQNNGV. Deletions cut 5 bases from V and 3 bases from J, with 17 bases between. The CDR3: CASSPNTGRIYNEQFF. In DNA form, the CDR3 reads TGTGCCAGCAGCCCGAACACCGGGCGGATCTACAATGAGCAGTTCTTC.

This clone was counted a single time. The same CDR3 arises from other DNA sequences in this sample as well. The rearrangement joins TRBV30 to TRBJ1-5; possible D gene TRBD1, 6 bases. Between the trimmed V and J ends, which lost 0 bases and 5 bases, there was a span of 8 bases. The CDR3 is 13 residues long. Germline CDR1 and CDR2: GTSNPN and SVGIG (reference sequence). Here the CDR3 DNA reads TGTGCCTGGAGTGTAGGGGGGGATCAGCCCCAGCATTTT. As protein: CAWSVGGDQPQHF.

The rearrangement links TRBV2 to TRBJ1-2, with a tentative D call TRBD1 (5 bases). The ends were cut back, 0 bases at V and 4 bases at J, with 12 bases in the middle. The germline V gene has CDR1 SNHLY and CDR2 FYNNEI. The CDR3 loop spans 15 amino acids. The CDR3 is CASSEAGGRAYGYTF. The CDR3 DNA follows: TGTGCCAGCAGTGAAGCGGGAGGCAGGGCCTATGGCTACACCTTC.

The V call is TRBV2, the J call TRBJ2-1, with a possible D match to TRBD1 (5 bases). Trimming shortened V by 5 bases and J by 9 bases, and 14 bases separated the two germline ends. In germline, CDR1 is SNHLY, CDR2 FYNNEI. The CDR3 has 13 amino acids. The CDR3 DNA sequence: TGTGCCAGCAGTCTCCTTCAAGGGGCTGAGCAGTTCTTC. The encoded protein is CASSLLQGAEQFF.